These 32 T cell receptor beta chains share one sample of origin, sequenced in a study of cytomegalovirus exposure and HLA in healthy donors. Using immunoSEQ multiplex PCR, the repertoire was profiled, and TCRdb retains in-frame clones only, with some absent. The sample holds 110,000 to 150,000 clones, just over 85% seen once. The specimen was PBMCs. These TCRs come from a woman aged 18-29 years in good health and CMV-seropositive.

This clone was detected once. The V call is TRBV28, the J call TRBJ2-7; 7 bases align to TRBD1. The CDR3 covers 15 residues. Trimming took 3 bases from V and 0 from J; bases not matched to a gene: 5. CDR1 and CDR2 (germline): MDHEN, SYDVKM. CDR3 DNA sequence: TGTGCCAGCAGTTTTCCGGCAGGGGGCTCCTACGAGCAGTACTTC. Its translation is CASSFPAGGSYEQYF.

This clone turned up a few times. This chain joins TRBV4-3 and TRBJ1-2; perhaps TRBD1 as D (6 bases). The V gene lost 2 bases and the J gene lost 8 bases, with 9 bases spanning the gap. Germline V gene lookup returns CDR1 LGHNA and CDR2 YSLEER. This CDR3 region has 12 residues. CDR3 in amino acids: CASSQTGLGYTF. The CDR3 bases are TGCGCCAGCAGCCAAACAGGGTTGGGCTACACCTTC.

V gene TRBV7-3 combines with J gene TRBJ2-3; D possibly corresponds to TRBD2 (5 bases). There are 15 residues in the CDR3. Germline loops: CDR1 SGHTA, CDR2 FQGTGA. V lost 1 base and J lost 4, with 12 bases in between. CDR3 DNA: TGTGCCAGCAGCTTAATGGGGAGTTGGGCAGATACGCAGTATTTT. Translating gives CASSLMGSWADTQYF. Drawing the rest from reference TRBV7-3 and TRBJ2-3, the complete variable domain is GAGVSQTPSNKVTEKGKYVELRCDPISGHTALYWYRQSLGQGPEFLIYFQGTGAADDSGLPNDRFFAVRPEGSVSTLKIQRTERGDSAVYLCASSLMGSWADTQYFGPGTRLTVL.

The chain recombines TRBV10-3 with TRBJ1-2, with a possible D match to TRBD1 (5 bases). Trimming removed 9 bases from V and 2 bases from J, with 16 bases in between. CDR3 length: 14 amino acids. Germline CDR1 and CDR2: ENHRY and SYGVKD. CDR3 in amino acids: CAIGGDGGNYGYTF. The CDR3 DNA follows: TGTGCCATTGGTGGGGACGGGGGGAACTATGGCTACACCTTC.

The rearrangement uses TRBV11-3 and TRBJ2-5; D possibly corresponds to TRBD1 (6 bases). Trimming stripped 0 bases from V and 2 bases from J, with 10 bases between. The CDR3 has 15 residues. Germline V gives CDR1 SGHNT, CDR2 YENEEA. The CDR3, as DNA: TGTGCCAGCAGCTTAGAAGGACAGCCTCAAGAGACCCAGTACTTC. Translating gives CASSLEGQPQETQYF.

This clone appeared a single time. The chain uses TRBV27 and TRBJ2-2; tentative D call: TRBD1 (6 bases). The CDR3 has 14 amino acids. Per the germline V gene, CDR1 is MNHEY and CDR2 is SMNVEV (reference sequence). The V end lost 7 bases, the J end lost 2 bases, and 11 bases lay between the germline ends. CDR3: CASKGTFNTGELFF. As DNA, the CDR3 is TGTGCCAGCAAGGGGACATTTAACACCGGGGAGCTGTTTTTT.

The J gene is TRBJ1-2, the V gene TRBV28, with 8 bases lining up with TRBD1. This CDR3 contains 17 residues. Germline CDR1 and CDR2: MDHEN and SYDVKM. The V segment lost 7 bases and the J segment 3 bases; nucleotides outside the gene matches: 16. CDR3 amino acids: CASKQIRGLQGHYGYTF. The CDR3 DNA reads TGTGCCAGCAAACAAATCAGGGGGCTTCAAGGACACTATGGCTACACCTTC.

V usage is TRBV5-3 and J usage is TRBJ2-7; the match to TRBD2 covers 8 bases. TRBV5-3 is classed as an ORF, of uncertain function. This CDR3 has 16 residues. Trimming removed 1 base from V and 1 base from J; junction bases left unmatched: 7. The chain's CDR3 is CARSLFRRGRSYEQYF. The CDR3 nucleotides read TGTGCCAGAAGCTTGTTTCGGCGCGGGAGGTCCTACGAGCAGTACTTC.

The gene calls are TRBV5-1 and TRBJ2-7; the match to TRBD1 covers 8 bases. With V trimmed by 0 bases and J by 7 bases, 18 bases remained unmatched. CDR3 length: 18 residues. The germline V gene has CDR1 SGHRS and CDR2 YFSETQ. Here the CDR3 reads CASSLGNSGQGAFGEQYF. DNA of the CDR3: TGCGCCAGCAGCTTGGGGAACTCAGGCCAGGGGGCATTCGGAGAGCAGTACTTC.

The chain carries TRBV7-2 and TRBJ2-1; TRBD2 agrees at 9 bases. This CDR3 region has 15 residues. Germline lookup yields CDR1 SGHTA and CDR2 FQGNSA. V was clipped by 6 bases and J by 8 bases; unmatched bases: 11. The CDR3 nucleotides read TGTGCCAGCAGACAAGGGCGGGAGGGACGCGATGAGCAGTTCTTC. It codes for CASRQGREGRDEQFF.

Of note for this clone: The same CDR3 can be traced to other DNA sequences in this sample. The chain joins TRBV5-1 to TRBJ2-3; D perhaps matches TRBD1 (5 bases). This CDR3 has 13 residues. V was cut by 1 base and J by 3 bases, with 6 bases left in between. Per the germline V gene, CDR1 is SGHRS and CDR2 is YFSETQ. CDR3 coding DNA: TGCGCCAGCAGCTTGACAGGTACAGATACGCAGTATTTT. It yields the protein CASSLTGTDTQYF.

The V gene is TRBV27, the J gene TRBJ1-2; 9 positions match TRBD1. J lost 2 bases, V lost 5 bases, and 3 bases had no gene match. The CDR3 has 14 residues. Germline assignment: CDR1 MNHEY and CDR2 SMNVEV (reference sequence). CDR3 nucleotides: TGTGCCAGCAGTCTCGACAGGGGGAACTATGGCTACACCTTC. This translates into CASSLDRGNYGYTF.

This rearrangement joins TRBV28 to TRBJ1-2, with a possible D match to TRBD1 (5 bases). V was cut by 4 bases and J by 2 bases, with 11 bases left in between. The CDR3 is made up of 14 amino acids. The germline V gene encodes CDR1 MDHEN and CDR2 SYDVKM. CDR3 bases: TGTGCCAGCAGTTCCGGGGGTCAGAACTATGGCTACACCTTC. Amino acid sequence: CASSSGGQNYGYTF.

V and J are TRBV19 and TRBJ2-7, with TRBD1 as a possible D gene (5 bases). There are 14 residues in the CDR3. Trimming cost V 0 bases and J 1 base, with 7 bases left between them. Looked up from germline, CDR1 is LNHDA and CDR2 is SQIVND (reference sequence). The CDR3 here is CASSIDWTSYEQYF. The CDR3 DNA sequence: TGTGCCAGTAGTATAGATTGGACATCCTACGAGCAGTACTTC.

The rearrangement uses TRBV7-3 and TRBJ2-5; 9 bases fit TRBD1. The germline gives CDR1 SGHTA, CDR2 FQGTGA. The CDR3 is 13 residues long. Trimming cost V 4 bases and J 7 bases; bases outside gene matches: 4. CDR3 residues: CASSSGQGGTQYF. In DNA, the CDR3 is TGTGCCAGCAGCTCGGGACAGGGAGGGACCCAGTACTTC. Full variable domain (missing parts from reference TRBV7-3 and TRBJ2-5): GAGVSQTPSNKVTEKGKYVELRCDPISGHTALYWYRQSLGQGPEFLIYFQGTGAADDSGLPNDRFFAVRPEGSVSTLKIQRTERGDSAVYLCASSSGQGGTQYFGPGTRLLVL.

This clone is medium-sized by share. Written as DNA, the CDR3 is TGTGCCAGCAGCGTAGACGCCTCCCCCCGGGGCAGGGGAGAGACCCAGTACTTC. Translated: CASSVDASPRGRGETQYF. V and J are TRBV9 and TRBJ2-5; TRBD1 might be the D (6 bases). The V and J ends lost 0 bases and 4 bases respectively, with 22 bases between them. This CDR3 has 18 residues. In germline, CDR1 is SGDLS, CDR2 YYNGEE. The full variable domain, with the rest looked up from reference TRBV9 and TRBJ2-5, is DSGVTQTPKHLITATGQRVTLRCSPRSGDLSVYWYQQSLDQGLQFLIQYYNGEERAKGNILERFSAQQFPDLHSELNLSSLELGDSALYFCASSVDASPRGRGETQYFGPGTRLLVL.

Only one count was recorded for this clone. The chain uses TRBV2 and TRBJ1-4; tentatively, D is TRBD1 (6 bases). CDR1 is SNHLY and CDR2 is FYNNEI in the germline V gene. V was trimmed by 6 bases and J by 4 bases, leaving 15 bases between them. The CDR3 totals 15 residues. The CDR3 bases are TGTGCCAGCAGCGACCGAGGACAGCTTAATGAAAAACTGTTTTTT. Its protein product is CASSDRGQLNEKLFF.

The chain is built from TRBV5-5 and TRBJ2-7; D may be TRBD1 (6 bases). The CDR3 has 14 residues. Trimming removed 2 bases at V and 2 bases at J, with 11 bases between. CDR1 SGHKS and CDR2 YYEKEE come from the germline V gene (reference sequence). The CDR3 region has the DNA TGTGCCAGCAGCTTTAGACAGGATACCTACGAGCAGTACTTC. This codes for CASSFRQDTYEQYF.

CDR3 bases: TGCAGCGTTTCCTTCCGTGGGGGGGGCTACACCTTC. Its translation: CSVSFRGGGYTF. This rearrangement joins TRBV29-1 to TRBJ1-2; D might be TRBD1 (5 bases). The length of the CDR3 is 12 residues. Trimming left V 5 bases short and J 8 bases short, with 15 bases between. CDR1 is SQVTM, CDR2 ANQGSEA, per germline.

This clone came up once. The genes are TRBV5-6 and TRBJ1-5; maybe TRBD1 (5 bases). Deletions cut 2 bases from V and 4 bases from J, with 16 bases between. Germline V lookup: CDR1 SGHDT, CDR2 YYEEEE. The CDR3 covers 16 residues. CDR3 in amino acids: CASSLGDQGWNQPQHF. The CDR3 coding sequence is TGTGCCAGCAGCTTAGGGGATCAGGGTTGGAATCAGCCCCAGCATTTT. The complete variable domain, with remaining parts taken from reference TRBV5-6 and TRBJ1-5, reads DAGVTQSPTHLIKTRGQQVTLRCSPKSGHDTVSWYQQALGQGPQFIFQYYEEEERQRGNFPDRFSGHQFPNYSSELNVNALLLGDSALYLCASSLGDQGWNQPQHFGDGTRLSIL.

J is TRBJ1-2 and V is TRBV29-1; D call uncertain. Germline-derived CDR1 and CDR2 are SQVTM and ANQGSEA. This CDR3 is 9 amino acids long. V lost 6 bases to trimming and J lost 8 bases, with 7 bases between them. CDR3 residues: CSVREGYTF. In DNA, the CDR3 is TGCAGCGTAAGGGAGGGCTACACCTTC.

The chain has TRBV19 and TRBJ1-2; D may be TRBD1 (6 bases). Germline CDR1 LNHDA, CDR2 SQIVND (reference sequence). CDR3 length: 17 amino acids. Trimming left V 5 bases short and J 5 bases short, with 24 bases between. The CDR3 is CASSRGIGGAGMYGYTF. CDR3 DNA sequence: TGTGCCAGTAGTCGGGGAATTGGGGGCGCCGGAATGTATGGCTACACCTTC.

J is TRBJ1-2 and V is TRBV28, with TRBD1 identical over 8 bases. V lost 9 bases to trimming and J lost 4 bases; unmatched junction nucleotides: 13. CDR3 length: 15 residues. The germline CDR1 and CDR2 sequences are MDHEN and SYDVKM. The CDR3 region is CASNPGDTGGYGYTF. CDR3 DNA: TGTGCCAGTAACCCAGGGGACACAGGGGGCTATGGCTACACCTTC.

The rearrangement uses TRBV9 and TRBJ1-4; 8 bases are a match to TRBD1. The J segment lost 0 bases and the V segment lost 5 bases, leaving 18 bases of the junction unmatched. The V gene's germline CDR1 is SGDLS and CDR2 YYNGEE. CDR3 length: 20 amino acids. CDR3 protein: CASSSSPPGQGIATNEKLFF. CDR3 DNA sequence: TGTGCCAGCAGTTCCTCTCCCCCCGGACAGGGCATTGCAACTAATGAAAAACTGTTTTTT.

This clone was counted many times. V gene TRBV10-2 combines with J gene TRBJ2-1, with D maybe TRBD2 (6 bases). CDR3 length: 11 residues. CDR1 and CDR2 from the germline V gene are WSHSY and SAAADI. Trimming stripped 8 bases from V and 8 bases from J, with 10 bases between. CDR3 region: CASASADEQFF. CDR3 DNA sequence: TGCGCCAGCGCTAGCGCTGATGAGCAGTTCTTC.

The chain employs TRBV16 and TRBJ1-4; tentative D call: TRBD1 (5 bases). Germline CDR1 is KGHSY and CDR2 is FQNENV. V was clipped by 3 bases and J by 4 bases, with 15 bases between them. The CDR3 is made up of 16 amino acids. The CDR3 nucleotides are TGTGCCAGCAGCCATCGGGGGAACGGGGTTAATGAAAAACTGTTTTTT. Residues: CASSHRGNGVNEKLFF.

This clone showed up just once. This chain uses TRBV6-5 with TRBJ2-7, with 7 bases fitting TRBD1. This CDR3 has 15 residues. Germline loops: CDR1 MNHEY, CDR2 SVGAGI. With V trimmed by 5 bases and J by 1 base, 8 bases remained unmatched. This chain's CDR3 is CASSTDRYQSYEQYF. The CDR3 DNA follows: TGTGCCAGCAGTACGGACAGGTATCAATCCTACGAGCAGTACTTC.

The chain combines TRBV27 with TRBJ2-3; the match to TRBD1 covers 7 bases. Germline CDR1 MNHEY, CDR2 SMNVEV (reference sequence). There are 15 residues in the CDR3. Trimming removed 4 bases from V and 6 bases from J; junction bases left unmatched: 10. The CDR3 DNA sequence: TGTGCCAGCAGTTGGGACAGCCGACGATTGGATACGCAGTATTTT. This encodes CASSWDSRRLDTQYF.

CDR3 residues: CAIRADGRGSPLHF. Here the CDR3 DNA reads TGTGCCATCAGGGCCGACGGGAGAGGATCACCCCTCCACTTT. The J gene is TRBJ1-6, the V gene TRBV10-3; D not certain. Trimming removed 6 bases from V and 10 bases from J, with 16 bases in between. CDR3 size: 14 residues. CDR1 is ENHRY, CDR2 SYGVKD, per germline.

In this sample, this clone turned up a few times. This rearrangement joins TRBV6-5 to TRBJ2-7; TRBD2 aligns across 10 bases. J was trimmed by 2 bases and V by 6 bases; bases with no gene match: 7. The germline CDR1 and CDR2 sequences are MNHEY and SVGAGI. The CDR3 contains 15 residues. The CDR3 protein is CASSQRLAGPYEQYF. In DNA form, the CDR3 reads TGTGCCAGCAGCCAAAGACTAGCGGGCCCCTACGAGCAGTACTTC.

This clone has just one count. The chain combines TRBV5-5 with TRBJ1-2; D perhaps matches TRBD1 (5 bases). Trimming removed 4 bases at V and 7 bases at J, with 23 bases between. The germline CDR1 and CDR2 sequences are SGHKS and YYEKEE (reference sequence). The CDR3 spans 16 residues. The CDR3, as DNA: TGTGCCAGCAGCCCTGCGCCGCAGGGTCTCGAGACTGGCTACACCTTC. This codes for CASSPAPQGLETGYTF.

With regard to this clone: One end of the junction is discordant with germline, which a read error may explain. V and J are TRBV7-7 and TRBJ2-3, with D possibly being TRBD2 (5 bases). The CDR3 has 16 residues. Germline lookup yields CDR1 SSHAT and CDR2 FNYEAQ (reference sequence). CDR3 coding DNA: TGTGCTAGCAGCTTGAATCCTCCAGGACTGGGAGATACGCAGTATTTT. Encoded protein: CASSLNPPGLGDTQYF.